This TCR beta chain was found in a study of regulatory T cells in long-lasting Graves disease. General observations from the study: Persistent patients had a count of shared public clonotypes (around 2,700) that exceeded that of new patients (approximately 1,000).

Per the germline V gene, CDR1 is KGHDR and CDR2 is SFDVKD. V trimming: 3 bases; J trimming: 2 bases; junction bases outside the gene matches: 0. The CDR3 is 16 amino acids. This clonotype has more than one count but fewer than ten. Its specificity is unknown. Arm-PCR of CDR3 regions and iRepertoire HTBI primers were used to build TCR beta libraries. Each CDR3 protein is one row after TCRdb ran MiXCR on the multiplex PCR reads. This repertoire shows 350,000 to 500,000 distinct CDR3 sequences, about 15% found once; its top ten account for about 23%. Time point given: newly diagnosed GD, antithyroid drugs for less than 3 months. RNA isolated from PBMCs was used to make the TCR library. From an endocrinology department in Xi'an, China, came the patients. This sample was also put to use in a study of T cells in Graves' hyperthyroidism and ophthalmopathy.

Source: peripheral blood mononuclear cells (PBMCs), taken at new diagnosis, from a patient treated with antithyroid drugs. This chain links TRBV24-1 with TRBJ2-6; 10 bases fit TRBD1. The clonotype comes from a young woman with Graves disease. CDR3 sequence reads: CATSDGQGAGANVLTF. CDR3 sequence (DNA): TGTGCCACCAGTGATGGACAGGGGGCTGGGGCCAACGTCCTGACTTTC.